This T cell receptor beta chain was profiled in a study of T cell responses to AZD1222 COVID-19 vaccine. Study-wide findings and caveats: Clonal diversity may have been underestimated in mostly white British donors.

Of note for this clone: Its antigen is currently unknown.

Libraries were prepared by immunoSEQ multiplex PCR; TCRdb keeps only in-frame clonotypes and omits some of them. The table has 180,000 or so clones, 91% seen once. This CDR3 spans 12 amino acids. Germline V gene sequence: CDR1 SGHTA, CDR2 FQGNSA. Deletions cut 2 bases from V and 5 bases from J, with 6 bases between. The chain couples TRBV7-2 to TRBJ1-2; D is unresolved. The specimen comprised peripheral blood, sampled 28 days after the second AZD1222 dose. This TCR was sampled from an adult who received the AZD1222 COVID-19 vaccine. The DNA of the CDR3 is TGTGCCAGCAGCTTATTCGGGTATGGCTACACCTTC. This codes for CASSLFGYGYTF.